This T cell receptor (beta chain) was identified during a study of PD-1 blockade in classical Hodgkin lymphoma. Sequencing used immunoSEQ multiplex PCR; TCRdb keeps in-frame clones, though not all of them. This sample carries approximately 20,000 clones, around 81% of them seen once, and the ten largest clones take 22%. The time point: cycle 4 day 1 (C4D1), after about 6 weeks of nivolumab. After autologous stem cell transplantation all patients relapsed, and prior brentuximab vedotin exposure differed between cohorts. This clone was observed once. The source is a human donor with classical Hodgkin lymphoma. Source: peripheral blood mononuclear cells (PBMCs), taken before the fourth cycle of nivolumab.

In DNA, the CDR3 is TGTGCCTGGCGGACTAGGAAACTCGGGGAGCTGTTTTTT. This gives the protein CAWRTRKLGELFF. The genes are TRBV30 and TRBJ2-2; 7 positions agree with TRBD2. CDR1 and CDR2 from the germline V gene are GTSNPN and SVGIG (reference sequence). The CDR3 extends over 13 amino acids. J was trimmed by 7 bases and V by 5 bases; bases with no gene match: 7.